Each of the 32 T cell receptor beta chains below was sequenced from the same sample in a study of blood T cell repertoires in COVID-19 (dated by TCRdb to between 2020 and 2021). Library preparation used the immunoSEQ multiplex PCR assay. The source is immuneACCESS, and TCRdb retained only in-frame sequences with V and J called. Part of the clones is not carried over; for the studies checked, unresolved V genes explain less than half of this, and the remainder is unexplained. Within this sample are more than 100,000 clones, with 84% of them counted one time only. The ten largest clonotypes hold nearly 4% of the sample. The sample comprised PBMCs or T cells enriched from blood (not recorded which). Every receptor here comes from a woman in her 30s who had recovered from COVID-19.

The V gene is TRBV19, the J gene TRBJ1-5; no definite D call. The CDR3 has 17 amino acids. The germline V gene encodes CDR1 LNHDA and CDR2 SQIVND (reference sequence). With 2 bases removed from V and 0 bases from J, the gap between germline ends came to 14 bases. CDR3 nucleotide sequence: TGTGCCAGTAGTATACGCCCCCCGGGGTATAGCAATCAGCCCCAGCATTTT. Its protein is CASSIRPPGYSNQPQHF. The full variable domain, completed using reference TRBV19 and TRBJ1-5, is DGGITQSPKYLFRKEGQNVTLSCEQNLNHDAMYWYRQDPGQGLRLIYYSQIVNDFQKGDIAEGYSVSREKKESFPLTVTSAQKNPTAFYLCASSIRPPGYSNQPQHFGDGTRLSIL.

CDR3 coding DNA: TGTGCCAGCTCACCACCTACTACCTATGGCTACACCTTC. It specifies CASSPPTTYGYTF. This sequence joins TRBV18 and TRBJ1-2, with D unclear. Per the germline V gene, CDR1 is KGHSH and CDR2 is LQKENI. This CDR3 spans 13 amino acids. V was pared by 0 bases and J by 4 bases, with 6 bases between. The whole variable domain, filled in from reference TRBV18 and TRBJ1-2, reads NAGVMQNPRHLVRRRGQEARLRCSPMKGHSHVYWYRQLPEEGLKFMVYLQKENIIDESGMPKERFSAEFPKEGPSILRIQQVVRGDSAAYFCASSPPTTYGYTFGSGTRLTVV.

The chain is built from TRBV27 and TRBJ2-3; 12 bases match TRBD2. Germline values: CDR1 MNHEY, CDR2 SMNVEV (reference sequence). J lost 5 bases, V lost 3 bases, and 12 bases had no gene match. This CDR3 has 18 residues. The CDR3 coding sequence is TGTGCCAGCAGTTTCCTCCCCAGACTAGCGGGAGAGGTAGATACGCAGTATTTT. This gives the protein CASSFLPRLAGEVDTQYF.

The table lists this clone with a few counts. The V gene is TRBV4-1, the J gene TRBJ2-5; TRBD2 agrees at 11 bases. The CDR3 is made up of 17 amino acids. V was clipped by 0 bases and J by 2 bases; unmatched bases: 5. Looked up from germline, CDR1 is MGHRA and CDR2 is YSYEKL. Here the CDR3 DNA reads TGCGCCAGCAGCCAAGATAGGACTAGCGGGTCTCAAGAGACCCAGTACTTC. Its translation: CASSQDRTSGSQETQYF.

For this clone: Other DNA sequences in this sample translate to the same CDR3. The chain employs TRBV3-1 (or the pseudogene TRBV3-2) and TRBJ2-1; a weak D match, TRBD2 (6 bases). V lost 1 base and J lost 1, with 8 bases in between. The CDR3 loop spans 15 amino acids. CDR1 and CDR2 from the germline V gene are LGHDT and YNNKEL (reference sequence). The CDR3 sequence is CASSQVAGSYNEQFF. The CDR3 coding sequence is TGTGCCAGCAGCCAAGTGGCGGGATCCTACAATGAGCAGTTCTTC.

The gene calls are TRBV29-1 and TRBJ2-7, with 10 nucleotides matching TRBD2. The CDR3 sequence is 17 residues long. The V gene's germline CDR1 is SQVTM and CDR2 ANQGSEA. V lost 4 bases to trimming and J lost 5 bases; unmatched junction nucleotides: 17. CDR3 residues: CSVARATSLAGDDEQYF. The CDR3 region has the DNA TGCAGCGTTGCCCGAGCGACTTCGCTAGCGGGAGACGACGAGCAGTACTTC.

The V call is TRBV5-4, the J call TRBJ2-7, with 15 bases lining up with TRBD2. The CDR3 is made up of 18 amino acids. Losses at the gene ends were 4 bases for V and 0 bases for J; bases not matched to a gene: 8. Germline loops: CDR1 SGHNT, CDR2 YYREEE (reference sequence). The CDR3 DNA reads as TGTGCCAGCAGCAGAGGACTAGCGGGAGGGCCGAGCTCCTACGAGCAGTACTTC. Protein: CASSRGLAGGPSSYEQYF. Supplemented by reference TRBV5-4 and TRBJ2-7, the full variable domain reads ETGVTQSPTHLIKTRGQQVTLRCSSQSGHNTVSWYQQALGQGPQFIFQYYREEENGRGNFPPRFSGLQFPNYSSELNVNALELDDSALYLCASSRGLAGGPSSYEQYFGPGTRLTVT.

The V call is TRBV5-1, the J call TRBJ1-4; D possibly corresponds to TRBD1 (5 bases). V lost 4 bases and J 4 bases, leaving 11 bases between the germline ends. This CDR3 has 14 amino acids. CDR1 SGHRS and CDR2 YFSETQ come from the germline V gene. CDR3 coding DNA: TGCGCCAGCAGCCAAAGGACAAATAATGAAAAACTGTTTTTT. This encodes CASSQRTNNEKLFF.

V is TRBV7-9 and J is TRBJ1-4; D is ambiguous. Trimming stripped 3 bases from V and 8 bases from J, with 13 bases between. Germline CDR1 and CDR2: SEHNR and FQNEAQ (reference sequence). This CDR3 is 14 amino acids long. DNA for the CDR3: TGTGCCAGCAGCTTGGGCAACCCCAGAGAAAAACTGTTTTTT. It translates to CASSLGNPREKLFF. Based on the CDR3 plus reference TRBV7-9 and TRBJ1-4, the full variable domain is DTGVSQNPRHKITKRGQNVTFRCDPISEHNRLYWYRQTLGQGPEFLTYFQNEAQLEKSRLLSDRFSAERPKGSFSTLEIQRTEQGDSAMYLCASSLGNPREKLFFGSGTQLSVL.

The count of this clone is one. V is TRBV2 and J is TRBJ2-7; TRBD1 matches at 11 bases. The germline V gene has CDR1 SNHLY and CDR2 FYNNEI. Germline trimming cut 6 bases from V and 0 bases from J; bases unmatched to any gene: 7. This CDR3 has 16 amino acids. The CDR3: CASRKDRGRFSYEQYF. As DNA, the CDR3 is TGTGCCAGCAGAAAGGACAGGGGGCGGTTCTCCTACGAGCAGTACTTC.

V is TRBV10-3 and J is TRBJ1-1; no clear D. Germline values: CDR1 ENHRY, CDR2 SYGVKD. The CDR3 runs 11 residues. V lost 6 bases and J 1 base, leaving 3 bases between the germline ends. The CDR3 region has the DNA TGTGCCATCAGACAGAACACTGAAGCTTTCTTT. Amino acid sequence: CAIRQNTEAFF.

This clone came up once. The rearrangement uses TRBV7-2 and TRBJ2-2; 7 nucleotides agree with TRBD1. Germline lookup yields CDR1 SGHTA and CDR2 FQGNSA. V lost 5 bases to trimming and J lost 0 bases; unmatched junction nucleotides: 6. This CDR3 comprises 16 residues. CDR3 in amino acids: CASSPWGTANTGELFF. The DNA of the CDR3 is TGTGCCAGCAGCCCCTGGGGGACAGCGAACACCGGGGAGCTGTTTTTT.

This rearrangement joins TRBV6-5 to TRBJ1-2; D perhaps matches TRBD1 (6 bases). Germline V lookup: CDR1 MNHEY, CDR2 SVGAGI. Trimming took 6 bases from V and 4 from J, leaving 12 bases between them. The CDR3 has 13 amino acids. DNA of the CDR3: TGTGCCAGCAGAACAGGGATCGGCTATGGCTACACCTTC. Amino acids: CASRTGIGYGYTF.

This chain connects TRBV2 to TRBJ2-7, with 9 nucleotides matching TRBD2. With V trimmed by 2 bases and J by 1 base, 12 bases remained unmatched. CDR1 and CDR2 from the germline V gene are SNHLY and FYNNEI. This CDR3 contains 18 residues. CDR3 sequence: CASSEWFLAGKLSYEQYF. The CDR3 nucleotides are TGTGCCAGCAGTGAATGGTTTCTAGCGGGAAAATTGTCCTACGAGCAGTACTTC.

The chain links TRBV9 to TRBJ2-7, with D possibly TRBD2 on 7 matching bases. This CDR3 spans 14 amino acids. V dropped 4 bases and J dropped 6 bases, with 17 bases sitting between them. Looked up from germline, CDR1 is SGDLS and CDR2 is YYNGEE. The CDR3 protein is CASSPEGGRGEQYF. CDR3 nucleotide sequence: TGTGCCAGCAGCCCCGAGGGGGGGCGGGGCGAGCAGTACTTC.

The chain couples TRBV28 to TRBJ1-1; D is undetermined. CDR1 and CDR2 (germline): MDHEN, SYDVKM. CDR3 length: 14 amino acids. V gave up 1 base and J gave up 3 bases, with 9 bases separating them. The CDR3 sequence is CASSLLEGDTEAFF. CDR3 DNA sequence: TGTGCCAGCAGTTTATTGGAGGGCGACACTGAAGCTTTCTTT.

The chain couples TRBV20-1 to TRBJ1-2, with D perhaps TRBD1 (6 bases). This CDR3 contains 11 residues. V was pared by 6 bases and J by 5 bases, with 10 bases between. Germline V lookup: CDR1 DFQATT, CDR2 SNEGSKA (reference sequence). CDR3 DNA: TGCAGTGCGCGGACAGTTTATGGCTACACCTTC. Translating gives CSARTVYGYTF.

The genes are TRBV19 and TRBJ2-2; D perhaps matches TRBD2 (5 bases). V shed 6 bases and J shed 5 bases, with 19 bases lying between them. The CDR3 sequence is 16 residues long. Germline V gene sequence: CDR1 LNHDA, CDR2 SQIVND (reference sequence). The CDR3 reads CASSLAGGMGTGELFF. The CDR3 DNA reads TGTGCCAGTAGCCTGGCGGGTGGTATGGGGACCGGGGAGCTGTTTTTT.

The chain combines TRBV11-2 with TRBJ1-1; D gene uncertain. The V and J ends lost 3 bases and 7 bases respectively, with 12 bases between them. The germline CDR1 and CDR2 sequences are SGHAT and FQNNGV. The CDR3 has 13 amino acids. The CDR3: CASSFQEEGEAFF. For the CDR3, the DNA is TGTGCCAGCAGCTTTCAGGAGGAGGGTGAAGCTTTCTTT.

The sample holds a few counts of this clone. The chain uses TRBV6-1 and TRBJ2-1; possibly TRBD1 for D (6 bases). The CDR3 runs to 15 residues. Trimming took 0 bases from V and 0 from J, leaving 6 bases between them. Germline assignment: CDR1 MNHNS and CDR2 SASEGT. CDR3 bases: TGTGCCAGCAGTGAAGCAGGGGGCTCCTACAATGAGCAGTTCTTC. It codes for CASSEAGGSYNEQFF.

This clone occurred a few times. The rearrangement joins TRBV3-1 (or the pseudogene TRBV3-2) to TRBJ2-7; 12 bases match TRBD1. This CDR3 spans 16 amino acids. J gave up 4 bases and V 5 bases, and 9 bases lay outside the gene matches. Germline loops: CDR1 LGHDT, CDR2 YNNKEL (reference sequence). The CDR3: CASSWDRGRGPYEQYF. In DNA form, the CDR3 reads TGTGCCAGCAGCTGGGACAGGGGGCGCGGACCGTACGAGCAGTACTTC.

The chain combines TRBV6-5 with TRBJ1-5; 8 nucleotides match TRBD1. V lost 7 bases, J lost 7 bases, and 9 bases stayed unmatched. Germline V CDR1 and CDR2: MNHEY, SVGAGI. The CDR3 contains 14 residues. CDR3: CASIRGTGGQPQHF. The CDR3 DNA is TGTGCCAGCATTCGTGGTACAGGGGGGCAGCCCCAGCATTTT.

The chain combines TRBV7-2 with TRBJ2-5; D is unresolved. V dropped 0 bases and J dropped 5 bases, with 10 bases sitting between them. CDR3 size: 14 residues. Germline V gives CDR1 SGHTA, CDR2 FQGNSA. The CDR3 spells CASSLAPGQETQYF. The CDR3 nucleotides read TGTGCCAGCAGCTTAGCGCCTGGGCAGGAGACCCAGTACTTC.

V usage is TRBV12-3 or TRBV12-4 and J usage is TRBJ1-1; D is uncertain. The CDR3 length is 13 residues. With 6 bases removed from V and 9 bases from J, the gap between germline ends came to 17 bases. Here the CDR3 reads CASRRTPGLKAFF. The CDR3 DNA is TGTGCCAGCAGACGGACTCCCGGACTTAAAGCTTTCTTT.

This chain connects TRBV25-1 to TRBJ2-6; D is possibly TRBD1 (5 bases). V lost 3 bases to trimming and J lost 1 base, with 7 bases between them. The CDR3 runs 15 residues. The V gene's germline CDR1 is MGHDK and CDR2 SYGVNS. The DNA for the CDR3 is TGTGCCAGCAGTGAGCGACAGTCTGGGGCCAACGTCCTGACTTTC. Protein product: CASSERQSGANVLTF.

The genes are TRBV5-1 and TRBJ1-4; possible D gene TRBD1, 5 bases. The CDR3 is 13 residues long. Germline CDR1 is SGHRS and CDR2 is YFSETQ. Deletions cut 0 bases from V and 11 bases from J, with 11 bases between. The CDR3 DNA sequence: TGCGCCAGCAGCTTGGCGGGGGAATGGAAACTGTTTTTT. Translating it yields CASSLAGEWKLFF.

In this sample, this clone turned up a few times. DNA of the CDR3: TGTGCCAGCACTCCAGGCGGGACAGTAAGTTCACCCCTCCACTTT. It encodes CASTPGGTVSSPLHF. V gene TRBV28 combines with J gene TRBJ1-6, with 7 bases identical to TRBD1. The CDR3 has 15 residues. The J segment lost 9 bases and the V segment lost 7 bases, leaving 12 bases of the junction unmatched. From germline, CDR1 is MDHEN and CDR2 SYDVKM.

In this sample, this clone turned up once. The V gene is TRBV5-4, the J gene TRBJ2-7, with 10 bases identical to TRBD2. CDR1 and CDR2 from the germline V gene are SGHNT and YYREEE (reference sequence). After removal of 3 bases from V and 3 bases from J, the junction contained 6 bases not matched to a gene. The CDR3 is made up of 15 amino acids. The CDR3 nucleotides read TGTGCCAGCAGCTCCCGGACTAGCGGCCTCTACGAGCAGTACTTC. It translates to CASSSRTSGLYEQYF.

The chain employs TRBV5-1 and TRBJ2-1, with TRBD2 identical over 9 bases. The CDR3 covers 15 residues. Trimming removed 0 bases from V and 7 bases from J; junction bases left unmatched: 5. Per the germline V gene, CDR1 is SGHRS and CDR2 is YFSETQ. CDR3 residues: CASSLVAGVLNEQFF. The CDR3 bases are TGCGCCAGCAGCTTGGTAGCGGGAGTATTAAATGAGCAGTTCTTC.

This rearrangement joins TRBV7-9 to TRBJ1-4, with D perhaps TRBD1 (6 bases). The V gene's germline CDR1 is SEHNR and CDR2 FQNEAQ (reference sequence). The CDR3 covers 15 residues. The V end was cut by 3 bases, the J end by 5 bases, with 13 bases between. CDR3 nucleotide sequence: TGTGCCAGCAGCTTTCTGACAGGCCTGAATGAAAAACTGTTTTTT. Translation: CASSFLTGLNEKLFF.

J is TRBJ1-6 and V is TRBV7-3, with D unclear. V lost 5 bases and J lost 0, with 2 bases in between. This CDR3 spans 13 amino acids. From germline, CDR1 is SGHTA and CDR2 FQGTGA. The CDR3 protein is CASSLSYNSPLHF. The CDR3 coding sequence is TGTGCCAGCAGCCTCTCCTATAATTCACCCCTCCACTTT.

CDR3 sequence (DNA): TGCAGCGTTGTTTCAGGGGGTTCAGTCTACAATGAGCAGTTCTTC. This gives the protein CSVVSGGSVYNEQFF. The chain carries TRBV29-1 and TRBJ2-1; 7 bases are shared with TRBD1. The CDR3 consists of 15 residues. The junction had 9 bases not matched to a gene; V was cut back by 4 bases and J by 3 bases. Germline loops: CDR1 SQVTM, CDR2 ANQGSEA.